This T cell receptor (beta chain) was profiled in a study of blood T cell repertoires in COVID-19. Study at large: Collection of acute and convalescent COVID-19 samples took place in the United States, Italy and Spain. Sample material is recorded as cDNA or gDNA derived from T cells, B-cell-depleted T cells, or PBMCs.

Using immunoSEQ multiplex PCR, the repertoire was profiled, and TCRdb retains in-frame clones only, with some absent. The table includes about 300,000 clones, roughly 84% detected once. For this clone: An end of the junction differs from the germline gene, which may be a read error.

The CDR3 has 16 amino acids. Germline CDR1 and CDR2: SGHAT and FQNNGV. Seattle patients were enrolled while actively infected and followed longitudinally. The TCR sequence derives from a human donor with COVID-19, enrolled during active disease. The donor label of this sample is uncertain. The sample consisted of peripheral blood. This chain joins TRBV11-2 and TRBJ1-6, with TRBD1 as a possible D gene (5 bases). CDR3 nucleotide sequence: TGTGCCAGCAGCCTAGACCTCGGTACCAGGGTCTCACCCCTCCACTTT. Amino acids: CASSLDLGTRVSPLHF. Full variable domain (missing parts from reference TRBV11-2 and TRBJ1-6): EAGVAQSPRYKIIEKRQSVAFWCNPISGHATLYWYQQILGQGPKLLIQFQNNGVVDDSQLPKDRFSAERLKGVDSTLKIQPAKLEDSAVYLCASSLDLGTRVSPLHFGNGTRLTVT.